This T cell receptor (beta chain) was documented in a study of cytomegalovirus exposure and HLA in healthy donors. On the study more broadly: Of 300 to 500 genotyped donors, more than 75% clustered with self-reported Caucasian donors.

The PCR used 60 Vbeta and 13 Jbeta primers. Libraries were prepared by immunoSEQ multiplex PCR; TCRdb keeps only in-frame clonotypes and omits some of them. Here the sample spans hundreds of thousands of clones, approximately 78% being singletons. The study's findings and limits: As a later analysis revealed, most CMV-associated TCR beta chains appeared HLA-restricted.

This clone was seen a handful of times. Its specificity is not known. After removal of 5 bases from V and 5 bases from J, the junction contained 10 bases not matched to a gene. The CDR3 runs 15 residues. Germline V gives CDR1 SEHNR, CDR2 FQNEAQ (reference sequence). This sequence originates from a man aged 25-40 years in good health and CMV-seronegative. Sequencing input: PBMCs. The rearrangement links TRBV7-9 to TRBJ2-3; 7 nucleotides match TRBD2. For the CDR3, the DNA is TGTGCCAGCAGCCCTCTCCGGGGGGTGGGAGATACGCAGTATTTT. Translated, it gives CASSPLRGVGDTQYF. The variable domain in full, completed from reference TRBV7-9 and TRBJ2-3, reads DTGVSQNPRHKITKRGQNVTFRCDPISEHNRLYWYRQTLGQGPEFLTYFQNEAQLEKSRLLSDRFSAERPKGSFSTLEIQRTEQGDSAMYLCASSPLRGVGDTQYFGPGTRLTVL.